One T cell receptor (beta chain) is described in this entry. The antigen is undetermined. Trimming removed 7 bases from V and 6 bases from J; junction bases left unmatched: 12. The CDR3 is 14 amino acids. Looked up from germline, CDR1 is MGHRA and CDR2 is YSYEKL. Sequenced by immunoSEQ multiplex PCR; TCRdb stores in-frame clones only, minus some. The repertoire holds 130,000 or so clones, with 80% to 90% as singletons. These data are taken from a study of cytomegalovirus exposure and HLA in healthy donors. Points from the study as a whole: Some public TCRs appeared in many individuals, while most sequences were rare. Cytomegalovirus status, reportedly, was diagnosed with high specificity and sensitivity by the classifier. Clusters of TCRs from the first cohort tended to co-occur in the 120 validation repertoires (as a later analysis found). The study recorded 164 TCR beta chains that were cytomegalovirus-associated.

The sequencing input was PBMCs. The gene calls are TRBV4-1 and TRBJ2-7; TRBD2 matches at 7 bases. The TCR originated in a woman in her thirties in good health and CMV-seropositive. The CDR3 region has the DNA TGCGCCAGCAAGCGGGACTCCGGAGATGGCGAGCAGTACTTC. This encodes CASKRDSGDGEQYF.